The 5 T cell receptor beta chains given below trace back to one sample, sequenced in a study of TIL therapy for anti-PD-1-resistant metastatic lung cancer. This was the immunoSEQ v3 assay. TCRdb keeps only in-frame clones here, not all; method: immunoSEQ multiplex PCR. The repertoire holds about 53,000 clones, with over 70% as singletons. The time point here: pre-treatment sample, taken before nivolumab and TIL therapy. The material was blood, obtained at baseline. The origin of the receptors is a person aged 30 to 80 with non-small cell lung cancer.

The chain uses TRBV6-4 and TRBJ1-4; D is uncertain. CDR1 is MRHNA and CDR2 is SNTAGT in the germline V gene. The CDR3 runs 16 residues. V lost 5 bases and J 4 bases, leaving 17 bases between the germline ends. In nucleotides, the CDR3 is TGTGCCAGCAGTCCGGAGGGTGTCAGTGGTAATGAAAAACTGTTTTTT. Translating gives CASSPEGVSGNEKLFF.

The chain has TRBV21-1 and TRBJ2-7; TRBD1 is the table's D call and was not checked against the DNA. TRBV21-1 has pseudogene status. The CDR3 covers 16 residues. The CDR3 nucleotides are TGTGCCAGCCGATCCCGTCCGGGACAGGGTCTCTACGAGCAGTACTTC. Translated, it gives CASRSRPGQGLYEQYF.

In this sample, this clone is medium-sized. V is TRBV19 and J is TRBJ2-7; 7 positions match TRBD2. The germline V gene has CDR1 LNHDA and CDR2 SQIVND (reference sequence). The CDR3 contains 14 residues. V dropped 0 bases and J dropped 3; count of bases not matched to a gene: 2. The CDR3 DNA reads as TGTGCCAGTAGTATAGAGCCGGGAGGCTACGAGCAGTACTTC. Protein: CASSIEPGGYEQYF.

The rearrangement joins TRBV29-1 to TRBJ2-4; 8 bases agree with TRBD2. CDR1 and CDR2 from the germline V gene are SQVTM and ANQGSEA. The ends lost 4 bases at V and 8 bases at J; junction bases unmatched: 4. CDR3 length: 12 amino acids. CDR3 amino acids: CSVVAGRDIQYF. The DNA of the CDR3 is TGCAGCGTTGTAGCGGGGCGGGACATTCAGTACTTC.

The chain joins TRBV7-3 to TRBJ2-1; D is unclear. This CDR3 spans 14 amino acids. The germline V gene encodes CDR1 SGHTA and CDR2 FQGTGA. V was shortened by 5 bases and J by 5 bases, with 13 bases between the two germline ends. The CDR3, as DNA: TGTGCCAGCAGCCGTAGGGTGGCAGACAATGAGCAGTTCTTC. This sequence encodes CASSRRVADNEQFF.